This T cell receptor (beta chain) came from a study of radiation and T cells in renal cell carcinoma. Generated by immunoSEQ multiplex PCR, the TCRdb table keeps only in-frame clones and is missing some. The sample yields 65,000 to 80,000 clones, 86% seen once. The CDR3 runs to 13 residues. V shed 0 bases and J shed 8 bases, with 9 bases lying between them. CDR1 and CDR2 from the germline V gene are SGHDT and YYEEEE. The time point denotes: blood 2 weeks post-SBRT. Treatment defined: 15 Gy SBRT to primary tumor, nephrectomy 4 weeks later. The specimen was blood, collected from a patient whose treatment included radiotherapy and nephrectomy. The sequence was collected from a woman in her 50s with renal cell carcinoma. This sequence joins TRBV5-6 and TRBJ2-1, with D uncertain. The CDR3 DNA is TGTGCCAGCAGCTTGGTTTTGTTCGATGAGCAGTTCTTC. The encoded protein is CASSLVLFDEQFF.